The present T cell receptor beta chain was sequenced within a study of a mutant IDH1 vaccine in newly diagnosed glioma. At the level of the study: Prior therapy was radiotherapy, temozolomide, or both; most received both.

Germline V lookup: CDR1 MGHRA, CDR2 YSYEKL. The V end lost 1 base, the J end lost 5 bases, and 14 bases lay between the germline ends. The length of the CDR3 is 15 residues. Stated time point: baseline, week 1 (first vaccination visit). Treatment reported: pre-vaccination baseline after standard-of-care therapy. New astrocytomas of WHO grade 3 or 4 that were IDH1-mutant and ATRX-lost were found in the donors. TCRdb keeps only in-frame clones here, not all; method: immunoSEQ multiplex PCR. Seen here are about 69,000 clones, 86% observed once, and the top ten hold approximately 2.6%. This sample comprised PBMCs, obtained from a glioma patient treated with radiotherapy, temozolomide or both. The sequence was obtained from a man aged 30 to 39 with glioma. The gene calls are TRBV4-1 and TRBJ1-2, with D possibly being TRBD1 (5 bases). CDR3 bases: TGCGCCAGCAGCCAAGTTGCAGGGATCAAGTATGGCTACACCTTC. It specifies CASSQVAGIKYGYTF.